These 13 T cell receptor beta chains share one sample of origin, sequenced in a study of Graves' ophthalmopathy and Graves' hyperthyroidism. RNA transcripts provided the template for amplifying TCR beta CDR3 regions. First-round RT-PCR employed HTBI primers, with a second-round multiplex PCR after it. TCRdb passed the multiplex PCR reads through MiXCR, listing each CDR3 protein once. The sample includes fewer than 650,000 distinct CDR3 sequences, about a fifth of them seen just once. The sequencing input was peripheral blood. Receptor source: a woman between 18 and 30 years old with stable Graves' hyperthyroidism. Some clones in this sample may be carry-over from other donors' samples.

The chain has TRBV12-3 or TRBV12-4 and TRBJ1-1; 8 nucleotides align to TRBD1. V dropped 6 bases and J dropped 5; count of bases not matched to a gene: 8. This CDR3 is built from 14 residues. The CDR3 region is CASRVNRGGTEAFF. The CDR3 bases are TGTGCCAGCAGGGTCAACAGGGGGGGGACTGAAGCTTTCTTT.

CDR3 bases: TGTGCCAGCTACTTGGGCTCTGGAAACACCATATATTTT. Its protein product is CASYLGSGNTIYF. The genes are TRBV12-3 or TRBV12-4 and TRBJ1-3; D gene ambiguous. CDR3 length: 13 amino acids. Trimming shortened V by 8 bases and J by 0 bases, and 8 bases separated the two germline ends.

This clonotype showed up just a few times. The chain recombines TRBV6-2 or TRBV6-3 with TRBJ1-2; D unclear. This CDR3 contains 14 residues. V was cut by 3 bases and J by 5 bases, with 13 bases left in between. Germline values: CDR1 MNHEY, CDR2 SVGEGT. CDR3 nucleotide sequence: TGTGCCAGCAGTTATGGAGGACGATTATATGGCTACACCTTC. Protein: CASSYGGRLYGYTF.

In its sample, this clonotype was seen a few times. The rearrangement uses TRBV6-5 and TRBJ1-2; 10 nucleotides match TRBD1. Germline assignment: CDR1 MNHEY and CDR2 SVGAGI. Losses at the gene ends were 2 bases for V and 3 bases for J; bases not matched to a gene: 6. The CDR3 has 16 residues. In nucleotides, the CDR3 is TGTGCCAGCAGTTACACCCAAGGGACAGGGGACTATGGCTACACCTTC. This sequence encodes CASSYTQGTGDYGYTF.

This clonotype was picked up many times. The chain couples TRBV19 to TRBJ2-2; D gene uncertain. This CDR3 has 13 residues. V gave up 6 bases and J gave up 9 bases, with 14 bases separating them. Germline CDR1 LNHDA, CDR2 SQIVND (reference sequence). CDR3 residues: CASRKVQHRELFF. The CDR3 DNA is TGTGCCAGTAGGAAGGTACAACACCGGGAGCTGTTTTTT.

The chain links TRBV6-2 or TRBV6-3 to TRBJ2-7; 7 positions agree with TRBD2. Germline trimming cut 0 bases from V and 5 bases from J; bases unmatched to any gene: 7. The CDR3 totals 15 residues. CDR1 and CDR2 (germline): MNHEY, SVGEGT. The CDR3: CASSYSGREWHEQYF. The CDR3 DNA sequence: TGTGCCAGCAGTTACTCGGGGAGGGAGTGGCACGAGCAGTACTTC.

Worth noting for this clonotype: This clone may be a read error of a much larger clone one base away. The rearrangement links TRBV7-9 to TRBJ1-6, with D unresolved. In germline, CDR1 is SEHNR, CDR2 FQNEAQ (reference sequence). The CDR3 loop spans 12 amino acids. The CDR3 bases are TGTGCCAGCAGACAAGATAATTCACCCCCCCACTTT. Amino acid sequence: CASRQDNSPPHF.

This clonotype was counted at least ten times. CDR3 amino acids: CASSYDESRQAFF. CDR3 nucleotides: TGTGCCAGCAGTTACGACGAATCGAGGCAAGCTTTCTTT. V gene TRBV6-5 combines with J gene TRBJ1-1; no firm D call. Germline CDR1 MNHEY, CDR2 SVGAGI. This CDR3 region has 13 residues. Trimming cost V 2 bases and J 9 bases, with 13 bases left between them.

The genes are TRBV7-9 and TRBJ2-4; a weak D match, TRBD1 (5 bases). Germline V gene sequence: CDR1 SEHNR, CDR2 FQNEAQ (reference sequence). The CDR3 is 16 amino acids. Trimming removed 1 base from V and 2 bases from J, with 12 bases in between. CDR3 DNA sequence: TGTGCCAGCAGCTTAGGCCAGGGTCGAACCAAAAACATTCAGTACTTC. Its translation: CASSLGQGRTKNIQYF. Drawing the rest from reference TRBV7-9 and TRBJ2-4, the complete variable domain is DTGVSQNPRHKITKRGQNVTFRCDPISEHNRLYWYRQTLGQGPEFLTYFQNEAQLEKSRLLSDRFSAERPKGSFSTLEIQRTEQGDSAMYLCASSLGQGRTKNIQYFGAGTRLSVL.

Written as DNA, the CDR3 is TGTGCCAGCAGCCTGGCCCCGGACAGACAAGAGACCCAGTACTTC. As protein: CASSLAPDRQETQYF. The J gene is TRBJ2-5, the V gene TRBV7-2, with a tentative D call TRBD1 (6 bases). The CDR3 extends over 15 amino acids. V shed 5 bases and J shed 2 bases, with 15 bases lying between them. Germline V gene sequence: CDR1 SGHTA, CDR2 FQGNSA.

This clonotype showed up just a few times. V is TRBV7-8 and J is TRBJ1-1; the D gene is possibly TRBD1 (6 bases). CDR3 length: 15 amino acids. V lost 5 bases and J lost 1, with 14 bases in between. The germline gives CDR1 SGHVS, CDR2 FQNEAQ. The CDR3, as DNA: TGTGCCAGCAGCGCAAAGGACAGTAAGAACACTGAAGCTTTCTTT. Translated: CASSAKDSKNTEAFF.

This clonotype was observed at least ten times. The chain is built from TRBV6-5 and TRBJ1-5; D is undetermined. V was clipped by 6 bases and J by 6 bases, with 9 bases between them. The germline V gene encodes CDR1 MNHEY and CDR2 SVGAGI. This CDR3 spans 12 amino acids. The CDR3 DNA follows: TGTGCCAGCAGCCCCACACGTCAGCCCCAGCATTTT. Amino acids: CASSPTRQPQHF.

Only one count was recorded for this clonotype. A read error is possible here, since a much larger clone lies one base away. V usage is TRBV10-3 and J usage is TRBJ1-3, with D hard to call. The CDR3 consists of 12 residues. CDR1 and CDR2 from the germline V gene are ENHRY and SYGVKD. In DNA, the CDR3 is TGTGCCATCGGTGAAACTGGAAACACCGTATATTTT. It translates to CAIGETGNTVYF.